This is a list of T cell receptor beta chains from one sample in a study of blood T cell repertoires in COVID-19. The method was immunoSEQ multiplex PCR; TCRdb's version includes in-frame clones alone and lacks a portion of them. The data show about 130,000 clones, 70% to 80% seen once. Source material: peripheral blood. The receptor source for this set is a man between 40 and 49 years old with active or convalescent COVID-19. CDR3s include the opening cysteine and the closing phenylalanine or tryptophan. D genes are given only for firm matches. Some rows mark clone size as missing; the rest say once, few, many or name a class of expanded clone.

J	size	D	V	DNA	CDR3
TRBJ2-1	-	-	TRBV7-7	TGTGCCAGCAGCTTAAAGGCTCAGGGTGAGCAGTTCTTC	CASSLKAQGEQFF
TRBJ2-1	few	-	TRBV28	TGTGCCAGCAGTTACCCCAAAGAGAATGAGCAGTTCTTC	CASSYPKENEQFF
TRBJ2-5	-	TRBD1	TRBV6-5	TGTGCCAGCAGTTACCAGGGACAGTTTGGCGGGGAGACCCAGTACTTC	CASSYQGQFGGETQYF
TRBJ1-5	few	-	TRBV2	TGTGCCAGGGGGGCAGCTAATCAGCCCCAGCATTTT	CARGAANQPQHF
TRBJ1-6	-	TRBD1	TRBV6-4	TGTGCCAGCAGACAGGGGTCTGGGTCACCCCTCCACTTT	CASRQGSGSPLHF
TRBJ2-7	once	TRBD2	TRBV4-2	TGTGCCAGCAGCCAAGATGGACTAGGAAGCGACGAGCAGTACTTC	CASSQDGLGSDEQYF
TRBJ2-3	-	-	TRBV19	TGTGCCAGTAGTATGGCTCTCACAGATACGCAGTATTTT	CASSMALTDTQYF
TRBJ1-1	-	TRBD1	TRBV5-1	TGCGCCAGCAGCTTGGGGAACACCGGGACAGGGACTGAAGCTTTCTTT	CASSLGNTGTGTEAFF
TRBJ1-2	-	TRBD1	TRBV10-3	TGTGCCATCAGTGAAAAGGACAGGGGTAGAGATGGCTACACCTTC	CAISEKDRGRDGYTF
TRBJ1-1	-	-	TRBV6-6	TGTGCCAGCAGCCTTGGGGCGAACACTGAAGCTTTCTTT	CASSLGANTEAFF
TRBJ1-5	few	TRBD1	TRBV28	TGTGCCAGCAGTTTTCAGGGGGGCAATCAGCCCCAGCATTTT	CASSFQGGNQPQHF
TRBJ1-1	once	TRBD1	TRBV5-1	TGCGCCAGCAGCTTGCGACAGGGGCTGAACACTGAAGCTTTCTTT	CASSLRQGLNTEAFF
TRBJ1-3	-	-	TRBV19	TGTGCCAGCCTAACTACAAGTACTGGAAACACCATATATTTT	CASLTTSTGNTIYF
TRBJ1-1	-	-	TRBV4-3	TGCGCCAGCAGCCAAGAAAGGGTAGGGGCGGAGATATCTTTCTTT	CASSQERVGAEISFF
TRBJ2-7	-	-	TRBV20-1	TGCAGTGCTAGTAAGGAGACCTACGAGCAGTACTTC	CSASKETYEQYF
TRBJ2-5	-	-	TRBV5-1	TGCGCCAGCAGCTTGGCAGGCGAGACCCAGTACTTC	CASSLAGETQYF
TRBJ1-2	-	-	TRBV30	TGTGCCTGGAGTGCCACAGGGTCCCATGGCTACACCTTC	CAWSATGSHGYTF
TRBJ1-5	once	-	TRBV28	TGTGCCAGTGGGGGCAGGTCCTATCAGCCCCAGCATTTT	CASGGRSYQPQHF
TRBJ1-3	-	-	TRBV6-6	TGTGCCAGCAGTCCTCTCGGCGGTACGGAGGTTGGAAACACCATATATTTT	CASSPLGGTEVGNTIYF
TRBJ2-7	-	-	TRBV5-1	TGCGCCAGCAGCTACAGCCAATTACGGGAGCAGTACTTC	CASSYSQLREQYF
TRBJ1-6	-	-	TRBV18	TGTGCCAGCAGCGTACAGGGCCTTAATTCACCCCTCCACTTT	CASSVQGLNSPLHF
TRBJ1-4	-	TRBD1	TRBV5-6	TGTGCCAGCAGCTTGCGAACAGGGGGCTTGGCTAATGAAAAACTGTTTTTT	CASSLRTGGLANEKLFF
TRBJ2-7	once	-	TRBV14	TGTGCCAGCAAGGGGAAGGGCGGAGCCGAGCAGTACTTC	CASKGKGGAEQYF
TRBJ1-5	-	TRBD1	TRBV28	TGTGCCAGCAGCCCAAGCGCGGGGACAGGCGGCCAGCCCCAGCATTTT	CASSPSAGTGGQPQHF
TRBJ2-3	-	-	TRBV30	TGTGCCTGGAGTGACTCGAAGAAAAACACAGATACGCAGTATTTT	CAWSDSKKNTDTQYF
TRBJ1-3	-	TRBD1	TRBV4-1	TGCGCCAGCAGCCAAGACAGGGGGCTGGGTGGAAACACCATATATTTT	CASSQDRGLGGNTIYF
TRBJ2-7	few	TRBD1	TRBV11-2	TGTGCCAGCAGCTTCGGGACAGGGGCCCTCGAGCAGTACTTC	CASSFGTGALEQYF
TRBJ2-1	-	TRBD2	TRBV7-2	TGTGCCAGCAGCTTAGCGGCAGCGGGAGTCGCCAATGAGCAGTTCTTC	CASSLAAAGVANEQFF
TRBJ1-2	-	TRBD1	TRBV27	TGTGCCAGCAGTTCAACCGGGACAGGGCCTTATGGCTACACCTTC	CASSSTGTGPYGYTF
TRBJ1-2	once	TRBD1	TRBV27	TGTGCCAGCAGTTCCGCCGGGACAGTCTATGGCTACACCTTC	CASSSAGTVYGYTF
TRBJ2-5	-	-	TRBV7-6	TGTGCCAGCAGCTTTCAGGGGAGCGGAGAGACCCAGTACTTC	CASSFQGSGETQYF
TRBJ1-3	-	-	TRBV6-1	TGTGCCAGCAGTGAAGCGAACGCCGGTGGAAACACCATATATTTT	CASSEANAGGNTIYF
TRBJ2-2	-	TRBD2	TRBV5-4	TGTGCCAGCAGCCTGGGACTAGCGGGGCGCCAGGGTACCGGGGAGCTGTTTTTT	CASSLGLAGRQGTGELFF
TRBJ2-1	few	-	TRBV27	TGTGCCAGCAGTTCGGACAGCAGCTCCTACAATGAGCAGTTCTTC	CASSSDSSSYNEQFF
TRBJ1-4	few	-	TRBV2	TGTGCCAGCAGTCGGCAGGGGAGTGCGGATGAAAAACTGTTTTTT	CASSRQGSADEKLFF
TRBJ1-1	-	-	TRBV5-1	TGCGCCAGCAGCTTGTTAGGGGGTTGGACTGAAGCTTTCTTT	CASSLLGGWTEAFF
TRBJ1-2	-	TRBD1	TRBV28	TGTGCCAGCACGCAGGGGGCCAACTATGGCTACACCTTC	CASTQGANYGYTF
TRBJ2-3	few	-	TRBV7-2	TGTGCCAGCAGGCAGGGTCTGTGGACAGATACGCAGTATTTT	CASRQGLWTDTQYF
TRBJ1-1	-	-	TRBV6-2/TRBV6-3	TGTGCCAGCAGTTACGAGGGAAGGACTGAAGCTTTCTTT	CASSYEGRTEAFF
TRBJ1-2	-	-	TRBV19	TGTGCCAGTGCAAGTGAAGCCGGGACACCTAACTATGGCTACACCTTC	CASASEAGTPNYGYTF
TRBJ1-1	-	-	TRBV4-3	TGCGCCAGCAGCCAAGATATCGGACAGTCTGAAGCTTTCTTT	CASSQDIGQSEAFF
TRBJ2-7	-	-	TRBV12-3/TRBV12-4	TGTGCCAGCAGTTTACTGAGTTCCTACGAGCAGTACTTC	CASSLLSSYEQYF
TRBJ1-5	-	-	TRBV2	TGTGCCAGCAGTTCCGTAGCGCGTCAGCCCCAGCATTTT	CASSSVARQPQHF
TRBJ1-2	few	-	TRBV24-1	TGTGCCACCAGTGACCCTCTTCAGGGTGCCTACACCTTC	CATSDPLQGAYTF
TRBJ2-4	few	TRBD1	TRBV11-2	TGTGCCAGCAGCACGCCGGGACAGAAAAACATTCAGTACTTC	CASSTPGQKNIQYF
TRBJ1-1	-	-	TRBV10-1	TGCGCCAGCAGTGAAGCCTCAGGGTCCGGTGAAGCTTTCTTT	CASSEASGSGEAFF
TRBJ1-6	-	-	TRBV19	TGTGCCAGTAGTATTCTGGACAGCTTTTCACCCCTCCACTTT	CASSILDSFSPLHF
TRBJ1-4	few	TRBD1	TRBV4-1	TGCGCCAGCAGCTCCTTAGACAGGGTTTCAACTAATGAAAAACTGTTTTTT	CASSSLDRVSTNEKLFF
TRBJ1-2	-	-	TRBV30	TGTGCCTGGAGCCCAACAGGGTTTGATGGCTACACCTTC	CAWSPTGFDGYTF
TRBJ1-1	-	TRBD1	TRBV4-1	TGCGCCAGCAGCGTACCGGGACAGGGATCCACTGAAGCTTTCTTT	CASSVPGQGSTEAFF
TRBJ1-1	-	-	TRBV27	TGTGCCAGCAGTTTGTCGTGGAACACTGAAGCTTTCTTT	CASSLSWNTEAFF
TRBJ1-2	few	-	TRBV30	TGTGCCTGGAGTCTAGACAGGACCTATGGCTACACCTTC	CAWSLDRTYGYTF
TRBJ1-1	-	-	TRBV27	TGTGCCAGCAGTTTACCGGCTCGAGGAGAAGCTTTCTTT	CASSLPARGEAFF
TRBJ2-7	few	TRBD2	TRBV7-3	TGTGCCAGCAGCTTATCTGGGACCGGGGGGGAGCAGTACTTC	CASSLSGTGGEQYF
TRBJ2-7	-	-	TRBV3-1/TRBV3-2	TGTGCCAGCAGCCAAGATATCGGCGGTGGGCAGTACTTC	CASSQDIGGGQYF
TRBJ2-2	many	-	TRBV6-2/TRBV6-3	TGTGCCAGCAGTTACAGGCGGGACACCGGGGAGCTGTTTTTT	CASSYRRDTGELFF
TRBJ1-5	-	-	TRBV18	TGTGCCAGCTCACCAGGCTCCTTCCAGCCCCAGCATTTT	CASSPGSFQPQHF
TRBJ1-5	-	TRBD1	TRBV6-1	TGTGCCAGCAGTGAAACAGGGGGCAGGAGCAATCAGCCCCAGCATTTT	CASSETGGRSNQPQHF